This T cell receptor beta chain was observed in a study of cytomegalovirus exposure and HLA in healthy donors. Study overall: For the roughly 400 genotyped donors, roughly 81% fell within the Caucasian-associated ancestry cluster. The study, taken as a whole, reports: Indistinguishable V segments such as TRBV6-2 and TRBV6-3 were excluded. The classifier, whose performance was assessed in both the original and validation cohorts, reportedly diagnosed cytomegalovirus status with high specificity and sensitivity. In an earlier analysis, productive rearrangement rates for most beta V segments clustered near 87% or 30%.

This clone has just a few counts. Its antigen is currently unknown. This CDR3 is built from 14 residues. The V gene lost 5 bases and the J gene lost 4 bases, with 12 bases spanning the gap. From germline, CDR1 is SGHRS and CDR2 YFSETQ. This PCR relied on a set of 60 Vbeta primers and 13 Jbeta primers. Sequencing was performed with immunoSEQ multiplex PCR; in TCRdb, only in-frame clones are kept and a portion is missing. The sample contains roughly 120,000 clones, 76% of which appear only once. Sequencing used PBMCs. This TCR was sampled from a woman between 45 and 65 years old in good health and CMV-seropositive. This chain joins TRBV5-1 and TRBJ2-2; D is unresolved. CDR3 nucleotides: TGCGCCAGCAGAATAACAGCTGGCACCGGGGAGCTGTTTTTT. Amino acid sequence: CASRITAGTGELFF.